The count of the clone carrying this T cell receptor (beta chain) is one. Measured with immunoSEQ multiplex PCR; TCRdb has only the in-frame clones, and not every one. Among around 100,000 clones, around 84% were seen once, and the ten largest hold approximately 2.9%. This entry is derived from a study of T cell clones after liver transplantation. The V and J ends lost 0 bases and 5 bases respectively, with 6 bases between them. The length of the CDR3 is 13 residues. Germline V gene lookup returns CDR1 SGHNT and CDR2 YYREEE (reference sequence). The sample in question was CD4+ T cells from blood, obtained approximately 43 months after liver transplant. This TCR was recovered from a human patient who received a liver transplant. Some T cells may have originated in the graft donor. The V and J genes are TRBV5-4 and TRBJ2-1, with no clear D. In DNA, the CDR3 is TGTGCCAGCAGCTTGGGGCCCGACAATGAGCAGTTCTTC. Protein: CASSLGPDNEQFF.